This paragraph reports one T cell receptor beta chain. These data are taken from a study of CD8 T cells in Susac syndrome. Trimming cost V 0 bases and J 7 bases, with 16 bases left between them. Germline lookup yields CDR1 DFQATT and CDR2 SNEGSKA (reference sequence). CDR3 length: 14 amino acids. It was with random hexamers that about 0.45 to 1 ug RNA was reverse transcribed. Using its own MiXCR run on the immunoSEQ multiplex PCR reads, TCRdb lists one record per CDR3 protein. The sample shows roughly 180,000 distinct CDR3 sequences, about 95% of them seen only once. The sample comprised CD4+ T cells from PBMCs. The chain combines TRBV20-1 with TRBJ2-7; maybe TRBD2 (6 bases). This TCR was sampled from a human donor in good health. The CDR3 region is CSARDQTSPLEQYF. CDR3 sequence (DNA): TGCAGTGCTAGAGATCAGACTAGTCCCCTGGAGCAGTACTTC.